The rows below give T cell receptor beta chains drawn from one sample of a study of CXCR3-negative and CXCR3-positive naive CD8 T cells. After re-calling the 5' RACE reads, TCRdb lists one entry per CDR3 protein, DNA absent. The sample table includes over 70,000 distinct CDR3 sequences. Sequences were obtained from naive CXCR3- CD8+ T cells from blood. The receptors here all came from a human donor in good health. Some clones in this sample may be carry-over from other donors' samples. Each CDR3 is given with its conserved first and last residue.

j_call v_call cdr3_aa
TRBJ2-7 TRBV7-2 CASSLTPWAYEQYF
TRBJ1-6 TRBV6-5 CASSLRTGLPNNSPLHF
TRBJ1-2 TRBV20-1 CSASVALPLQDYGYTF
TRBJ2-5 TRBV7-9 CASSLAGSSGVYYSQETQYF
TRBJ2-6 TRBV29-1 CSVVNSSPSSGANVLTF
TRBJ2-1 TRBV20-1 CSARVTEDEQFF
TRBJ1-2 TRBV27 CASGTPTGYNYGYTF
TRBJ2-4 TRBV20-1 CSAGPLGDLTKNIQYF
TRBJ1-1 TRBV29-1 CSVVWGAEAFF
TRBJ2-5 TRBV5-4 CASSLASEETQYF
TRBJ1-1 TRBV7-2 CASSLGGPEAFF
TRBJ2-2 TRBV29-1 CSVEVPGGGANTGELFF
TRBJ2-2 TRBV19 CASSPATSRNTGELFF
TRBJ1-2 TRBV14 CASSQEGESYGYTF
TRBJ2-3 TRBV9 CASSGPGGGSTDTQYF
TRBJ2-3 TRBV20-1 CSSPDGEPTDTQYF
TRBJ1-5 TRBV29-1 CSMGPSGDYTQPQHF
TRBJ1-1 TRBV29-1 CSACLGAGEAFF
TRBJ2-1 TRBV6-8 CASSYSRQQYNEQFF
TRBJ2-1 TRBV29-1 CSVVDPSGVPTYNEQFF
TRBJ2-7 TRBV29-1 CSSRDSKGGYEQYF
TRBJ2-7 TRBV12-3/TRBV12-4 CASSLAGVLVDEQYF
TRBJ2-2 TRBV6-5 CSAAAGAGGELFF
TRBJ2-1 TRBV5-1 CASNSWASENEQFF
TRBJ2-7 TRBV20-1 CSARELAGMEQYF
TRBJ2-1 TRBV29-1 CSVESRGAYNEQFF
TRBJ1-1 TRBV12-3/TRBV12-4 CASSLDRGYTEAFF
TRBJ1-1 TRBV7-6 CASGRGWGDTEAFF
TRBJ1-5 TRBV7-8 CASNQRGGANNQPQHF
TRBJ2-7 TRBV7-9 CASSSGTATYEQYF
TRBJ2-7 TRBV6-1 CASSEGLWRGTYEQYF
TRBJ2-3 TRBV5-1 CASSLVGADTQYF
TRBJ1-1 TRBV29-1 CSAKGWGGEAFF
TRBJ2-1 TRBV19 CASTPGQSSYNEQFF
TRBJ2-7 TRBV7-8 CASSLVVYEQYF
TRBJ2-2 TRBV3-1 CASSQGATGLADTNTGELFF
TRBJ2-5 TRBV12-3/TRBV12-4 CASNTLGETQYF
TRBJ2-3 TRBV5-1 CASRSSGADTQYF
TRBJ1-2 TRBV19 CASSDPAGRREAYGYTF
TRBJ1-1 TRBV20-1 CSARAIGHSNTEAFF
TRBJ2-7 TRBV7-9 CASSSTGGSAYEQYF
TRBJ2-5 TRBV7-9 CASSSQETQYF
TRBJ2-7 TRBV28 CASSLDGGDEQYF
TRBJ1-1 TRBV30 CAWSVSGTAIGDTEAFF
TRBJ2-2 TRBV5-1 CASSWTGGVEVEFGELFF
TRBJ2-5 TRBV29-1 CSVRRQETQYF
TRBJ2-7 TRBV6-6 CASRTGGYEQYF
TRBJ2-7 TRBV4-1 CASSPGTDYYEQYF